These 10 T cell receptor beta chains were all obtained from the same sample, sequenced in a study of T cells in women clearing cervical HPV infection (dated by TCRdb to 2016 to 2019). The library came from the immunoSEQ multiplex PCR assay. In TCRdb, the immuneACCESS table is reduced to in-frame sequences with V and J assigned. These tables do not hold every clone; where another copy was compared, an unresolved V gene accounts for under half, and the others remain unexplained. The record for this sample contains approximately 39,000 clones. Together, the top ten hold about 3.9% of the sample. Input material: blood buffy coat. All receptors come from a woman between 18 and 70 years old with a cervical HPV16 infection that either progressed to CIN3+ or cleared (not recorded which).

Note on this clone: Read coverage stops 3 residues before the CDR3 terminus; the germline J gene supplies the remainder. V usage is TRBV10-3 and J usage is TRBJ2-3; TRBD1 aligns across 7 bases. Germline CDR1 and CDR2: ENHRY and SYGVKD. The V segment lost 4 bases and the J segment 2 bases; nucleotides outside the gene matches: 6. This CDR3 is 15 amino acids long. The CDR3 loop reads CAISAEQGNTDTQYF. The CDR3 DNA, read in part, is TGTGCCATCAGTGCGGAACAGGGGAACACAGATACG.

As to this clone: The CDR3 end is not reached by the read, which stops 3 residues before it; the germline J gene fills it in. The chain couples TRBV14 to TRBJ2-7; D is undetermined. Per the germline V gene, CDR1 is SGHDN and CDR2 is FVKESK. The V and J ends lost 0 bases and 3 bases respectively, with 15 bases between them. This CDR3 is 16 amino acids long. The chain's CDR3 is CASSQDREGPRYEQYF. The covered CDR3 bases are TGTGCCAGCAGCCAAGATCGTGAAGGGCCCCGCTACGAG.

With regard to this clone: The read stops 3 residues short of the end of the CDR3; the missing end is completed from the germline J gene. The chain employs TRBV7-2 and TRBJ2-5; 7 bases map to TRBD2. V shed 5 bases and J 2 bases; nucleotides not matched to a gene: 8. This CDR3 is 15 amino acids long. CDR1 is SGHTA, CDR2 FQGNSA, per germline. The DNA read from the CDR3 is TGTGCCAGCAGCCTACAACTAGCGCCACAAGAGACC. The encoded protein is CASSLQLAPQET. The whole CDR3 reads CASSLQLAPQETQYF.

Incomplete CDR3 DNA: TGTGCCAGCAGCCCGTCCGGTTCCCGACAGGGAATGGGTACTGAA. It yields the protein CASSPSGSRQGMGTE. The full CDR3 is CASSPSGSRQGMGTEAFF. This rearrangement joins TRBV4-2 to TRBJ1-1; 7 bases align to TRBD1. The CDR3 goes on 3 residues after the read ends, and that part is filled in from the germline J gene. J lost 5 bases, V lost 4 bases, and 19 bases had no gene match. CDR1 is LGHNA and CDR2 is YNFKEQ in the germline V gene. There are 18 residues in the CDR3.

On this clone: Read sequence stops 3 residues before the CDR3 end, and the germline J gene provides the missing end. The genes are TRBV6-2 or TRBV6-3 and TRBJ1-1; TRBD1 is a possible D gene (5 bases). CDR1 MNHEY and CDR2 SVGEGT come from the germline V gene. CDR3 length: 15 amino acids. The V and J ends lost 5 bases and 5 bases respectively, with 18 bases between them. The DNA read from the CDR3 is TGTGCCAGCAGTCCCTTAGGGCAGGGAGGTACTGAA. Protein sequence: CASSPLGQGGTE. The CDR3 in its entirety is CASSPLGQGGTEAFF.

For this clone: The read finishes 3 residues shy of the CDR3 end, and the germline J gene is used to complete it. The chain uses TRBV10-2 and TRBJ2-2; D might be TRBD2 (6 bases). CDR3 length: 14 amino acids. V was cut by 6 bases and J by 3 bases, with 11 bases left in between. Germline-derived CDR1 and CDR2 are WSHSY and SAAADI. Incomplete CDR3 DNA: TGCGCCAGCAGGGAAGCGGGCTACACCGGGGAG. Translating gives CASREAGYTGE. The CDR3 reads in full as CASREAGYTGELFF.

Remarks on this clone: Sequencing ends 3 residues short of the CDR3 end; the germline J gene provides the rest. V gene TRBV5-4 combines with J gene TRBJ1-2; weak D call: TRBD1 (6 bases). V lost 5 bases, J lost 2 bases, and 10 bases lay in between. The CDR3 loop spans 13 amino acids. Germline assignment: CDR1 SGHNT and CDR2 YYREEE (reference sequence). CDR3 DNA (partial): TGTGCCAGCAGTCCGGACAGCAACTATGGC. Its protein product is CASSPDSNYG. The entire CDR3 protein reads CASSPDSNYGYTF.

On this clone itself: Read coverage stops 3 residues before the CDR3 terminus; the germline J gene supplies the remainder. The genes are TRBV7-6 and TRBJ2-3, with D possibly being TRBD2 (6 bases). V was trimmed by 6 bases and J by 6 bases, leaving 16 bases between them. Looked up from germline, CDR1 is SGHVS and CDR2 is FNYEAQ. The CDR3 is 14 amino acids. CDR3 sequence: CASSSRRGGDTQYF. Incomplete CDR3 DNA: TGTGCCAGCAGTTCCCGCCGAGGAGGGGATACG.

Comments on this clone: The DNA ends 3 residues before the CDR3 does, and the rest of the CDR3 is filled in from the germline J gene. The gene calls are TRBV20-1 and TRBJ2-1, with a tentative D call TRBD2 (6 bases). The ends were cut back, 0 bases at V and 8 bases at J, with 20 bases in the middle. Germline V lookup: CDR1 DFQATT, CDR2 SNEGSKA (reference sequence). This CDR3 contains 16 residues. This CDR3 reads CSARDRRTTEPHEQFF. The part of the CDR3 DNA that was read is TGCAGTGCTAGAGATCGCCGGACTACAGAGCCCCATGAG.

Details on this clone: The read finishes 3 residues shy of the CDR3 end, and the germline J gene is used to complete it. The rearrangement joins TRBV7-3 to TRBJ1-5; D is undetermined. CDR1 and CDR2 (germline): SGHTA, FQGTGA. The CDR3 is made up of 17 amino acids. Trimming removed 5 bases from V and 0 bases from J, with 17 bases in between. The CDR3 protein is CASSKKATKSSNQPQHF. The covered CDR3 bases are TGTGCCAGCAGCAAAAAGGCGACAAAATCTAGCAATCAGCCC.